Shown below are 8 T cell receptor beta chains from a single sample sequenced in a study of T cell responses to AZD1222 COVID-19 vaccine (TCRdb year 2021). The time point label, read with the paper, signifies: baseline before first vaccination. The method behind the library was the immunoSEQ multiplex PCR assay. TCRdb carries this immuneACCESS record with in-frame sequences only. Its versions omit some clonotypes, under half of them owing to an unresolved V gene in the studies checked, with the rest unexplained. This sample lists more than 150,000 clones; over 80% were detected once. The ten largest clonotypes hold around 9.3% of the sample. The sequenced sample was peripheral blood, obtained on day 0 of AZD1222 vaccination. These TCRs come from an adult in good health.

The J gene is TRBJ2-1, the V gene TRBV2; 8 positions match TRBD1. The CDR3 contains 15 residues. CDR1 is SNHLY, CDR2 FYNNEI, per germline. The trim removed 1 base at V and 6 bases at J, leaving 5 bases unmatched. The CDR3 loop reads CASSEVRGQGNEQFF. The CDR3 DNA sequence: TGTGCCAGCAGTGAAGTCAGGGGGCAAGGCAATGAGCAGTTCTTC.

The V call is TRBV19, the J call TRBJ2-3, with D tentatively TRBD1 (6 bases). V was clipped by 10 bases and J by 3 bases, with 14 bases between them. In germline, CDR1 is LNHDA, CDR2 SQIVND (reference sequence). The CDR3 consists of 13 residues. CDR3: CATRQGRTDTQYF. For the CDR3, the DNA is TGTGCCACCAGGCAGGGGCGAACAGATACGCAGTATTTT.

The gene calls are TRBV29-1 and TRBJ1-1; 7 bases line up with TRBD1. The V gene's germline CDR1 is SQVTM and CDR2 ANQGSEA. Trimming cost V 6 bases and J 10 bases; bases outside gene matches: 11. This CDR3 spans 12 amino acids. CDR3 sequence reads: CSVPRQGPGAFF. In DNA form, the CDR3 reads TGCAGCGTGCCGAGACAGGGACCGGGAGCTTTCTTT.

In nucleotides, the CDR3 is TGTGCCAGCTCACCGGACGAGGGCTATGGCTACACCTTC. Protein sequence: CASSPDEGYGYTF. The gene calls are TRBV18 and TRBJ1-2, with D uncertain. CDR1 and CDR2 (germline): KGHSH, LQKENI. Trimming shortened V by 3 bases and J by 4 bases, and 9 bases separated the two germline ends. The CDR3 runs 13 residues.

This CDR3 is CASSQAGLASYEQYF. In nucleotides, the CDR3 is TGTGCCAGCAGCCAAGCCGGACTAGCCTCCTACGAGCAGTACTTC. The chain combines TRBV3-1 (or the pseudogene TRBV3-2) with TRBJ2-7; 8 nucleotides match TRBD2. Germline CDR1 reads LGHDT; CDR2 reads YNNKEL (reference sequence). The CDR3 totals 15 residues. J was trimmed by 0 bases and V by 1 base; bases with no gene match: 2.

This clone came up a few times. J is TRBJ2-2 and V is TRBV9, with D possibly TRBD2 on 6 matching bases. Germline values: CDR1 SGDLS, CDR2 YYNGEE. This CDR3 has 14 residues. Trimming pared 0 bases from V and 5 bases from J, leaving 8 bases between. In nucleotides, the CDR3 is TGTGCCAGCAGCGTAGTCGGGGGAACCGGGGAGCTGTTTTTT. Residues: CASSVVGGTGELFF.

CDR3 bases: TGCGCCAGCAGCTTGCAGGGAGACACTGAAGCTTTCTTT. Protein: CASSLQGDTEAFF. The chain uses TRBV5-1 and TRBJ1-1; D may be TRBD1 (5 bases). Trimming pared 1 base from V and 3 bases from J, leaving 7 bases between. Germline V gene lookup returns CDR1 SGHRS and CDR2 YFSETQ. The CDR3 runs 13 residues.

This chain connects TRBV18 to TRBJ2-7; 12 bases fit TRBD2. Germline V gene data show CDR1 as KGHSH and CDR2 as LQKENI. The length of the CDR3 is 15 residues. The V gene end was trimmed by 4 bases and the J gene end by 5 bases; junction bases not matched to a gene: 6. CDR3 region: CASSQRLAGDDEQYF. The CDR3 nucleotides are TGTGCCAGCTCACAGAGACTAGCGGGAGACGACGAGCAGTACTTC.